The following is a T cell receptor beta chain sequence with its context. Germline loops: CDR1 SGDLS, CDR2 YYNGEE. CDR3 length: 15 amino acids. Trimming stripped 3 bases from V and 2 bases from J, with 12 bases between. This sample was taken from a study of tumor-infiltrating lymphocytes in localized non-small cell lung cancer. Sequenced by immunoSEQ multiplex PCR; TCRdb stores in-frame clones only, minus some. The profile shows 6,000 or so clones, about 80% of them singletons. The J gene is TRBJ2-1, the V gene TRBV9, with D possibly matching TRBD2 (7 bases). This receptor was identified in a human donor with non-small cell lung cancer. The sample comprised lung tumor tissue. Written as DNA, the CDR3 is TGTGCCAGCAGCGAGGGGGGGTTTACCTACAATGAGCAGTTCTTC. Protein sequence: CASSEGGFTYNEQFF. The full variable domain, its missing parts supplied by reference TRBV9 and TRBJ2-1, is DSGVTQTPKHLITATGQRVTLRCSPRSGDLSVYWYQQSLDQGLQFLIQYYNGEERAKGNILERFSAQQFPDLHSELNLSSLELGDSALYFCASSEGGFTYNEQFFGPGTRLTVL.